The clone carrying this T cell receptor (delta chain) was seen a few times. A read error may account for a junction end that differs from germline. The sample comes from a study of gamma-delta chains in newborns, infants, children. TCRdb re-processed the reads using CATT. This sample has some 4,000 delta-chain clones; 1.5% to 2% occur once, and the top ten carry roughly 10%. Germline lookup yields CDR1 GEAIGNYY and CDR2 EKD. This CDR3 has 18 residues. Sequences were obtained from blood. The chain employs TRDV2 and TRDJ3; TRDD3 matches at 11 bases. This clonotype was sampled from a child who was a newborn, infant or young child, either healthy, febrile or measles-vaccinated (not recorded which). The CDR3 sequence is CACDTGGYGSRDTRQMFF. DNA for the CDR3: TGTGCCTGTGACACTGGGGGATACGGCTCCCGGGACACCCGACAGATGTTTTTC.